The 9 T cell receptor beta chains below come from one sample, sequenced in a study of shared clonotypes between healthy human individuals. The assay was immunoSEQ multiplex PCR, and TCRdb's table has in-frame clones only and misses some. The sample consists of some 2,500,000 clones, roughly 92% of them appearing once. The specimen sequenced was naive CD4+ T cells from PBMCs. Subset given: CD45RA+ positively selected. The receptors stem from a man aged 18 to 29 in good health. Some clones in this sample may be carry-over from other donors' samples.

The rearrangement links TRBV11-2 to TRBJ2-5; D tentatively reads TRBD1 or TRBD2 (5 bases each). V was clipped by 11 bases and J by 1 base, with 20 bases between them. The CDR3 runs to 15 residues. Germline-derived CDR1 and CDR2 are SGHAT and FQNNGV. The CDR3 sequence: CAQKRTTGSQETQYF. The CDR3 DNA is TGTGCCCAAAAAAGGACAACGGGGTCCCAAGAGACCCAGTACTTC.

V usage is TRBV2 and J usage is TRBJ1-5, with a weak D call TRBD1 (6 bases). V was shortened by 6 bases and J by 4 bases, with 16 bases between the two germline ends. The CDR3 runs to 15 residues. In germline, CDR1 is SNHLY, CDR2 FYNNEI. CDR3 coding DNA: TGTGCCAGCAGGAACCGGGGGGGGCAGAATCAGCCCCAGCATTTT. Protein product: CASRNRGGQNQPQHF.

This clone was detected only once. The CDR3 DNA sequence: TGTGCCATCAAGACTAGCGGGGGACAAGAGACCCAGTACTTC. Amino acids: CAIKTSGGQETQYF. The chain joins TRBV7-8 to TRBJ2-5; 12 bases match TRBD2. This CDR3 comprises 14 residues. V dropped 10 bases and J dropped 2; count of bases not matched to a gene: 5. Germline-derived CDR1 and CDR2 are SGHVS and FQNEAQ.

This chain uses TRBV2 with TRBJ2-7; D possibly corresponds to TRBD2 (6 bases). Germline values: CDR1 SNHLY, CDR2 FYNNEI. CDR3 length: 14 amino acids. Trimming left V 5 bases short and J 2 bases short, with 13 bases between. The CDR3 here is CASSNGGAPYEQYF. CDR3 sequence (DNA): TGTGCCAGCAGTAATGGCGGGGCCCCCTACGAGCAGTACTTC.

This rearrangement joins TRBV28 to TRBJ1-5; 7 nucleotides align to TRBD1. The V gene's germline CDR1 is MDHEN and CDR2 SYDVKM. J lost 3 bases, V lost 3 bases, and 17 bases had no gene match. CDR3 length: 19 amino acids. Here the CDR3 DNA reads TGTGCCAGCAGTTTCTCCTTAAGAAGCCCCGGGACAGACAATCAGCCCCAGCATTTT. It yields the protein CASSFSLRSPGTDNQPQHF.

Points on this clone: Germline is not matched at one junction end, which may reflect a read error. This chain connects TRBV6-1 to TRBJ2-1, with 9 bases lining up with TRBD2. This CDR3 has 14 residues. Germline V gives CDR1 MNHNS, CDR2 SASEGT. CDR3 loop: CTSVSGRLVNEQFF. The CDR3 DNA reads as TGTACCAGCGTTAGCGGGAGACTAGTGAATGAGCAGTTCTTC.

The chain joins TRBV6-1 to TRBJ1-4; D possibly corresponds to TRBD1 (5 bases). Per germline, CDR1 MNHNS and CDR2 SASEGT. The CDR3 has 17 amino acids. V lost 1 base, J lost 13 bases, and 25 bases lay in between. CDR3 loop: CASSEVGVQLLGLGLFF. The CDR3, as DNA: TGTGCCAGCAGTGAAGTAGGGGTACAGCTTTTGGGGCTGGGACTGTTTTTT.

This rearrangement joins TRBV28 to TRBJ2-6; no firm D call. Trimming shortened V by 6 bases and J by 4 bases, and 7 bases separated the two germline ends. The germline V gene has CDR1 MDHEN and CDR2 SYDVKM. The CDR3 covers 13 residues. CDR3 coding DNA: TGTGCCAGCAGGGCGCAAGGGGCCAACGTCCTGACTTTC. Translated, it gives CASRAQGANVLTF.

The chain couples TRBV28 to TRBJ1-3; the D is unclear. Germline loops: CDR1 MDHEN, CDR2 SYDVKM. V lost 6 bases and J 4 bases, leaving 13 bases between the germline ends. The CDR3 extends over 14 amino acids. This CDR3 reads CASRGLAYGNTIYF. CDR3 in DNA: TGTGCCAGCAGGGGGTTGGCCTACGGAAACACCATATATTTT. Complete variable domain (other parts from reference TRBV28 and TRBJ1-3): DVKVTQSSRYLVKRTGEKVFLECVQDMDHENMFWYRQDPGLGLRLIYFSYDVKMKEKGDIPEGYSVSREKKERFSLILESASTNQTSMYLCASRGLAYGNTIYFGEGSWLTVV.